This T cell receptor beta chain was found in a study of cytomegalovirus exposure and HLA in healthy donors. Germline lookup yields CDR1 MNHNS and CDR2 SASEGT. This CDR3 region has 15 residues. The trim removed 9 bases at V and 1 base at J, leaving 8 bases unmatched. PCR amplification relied on 60 Vbeta primers (plus 13 Jbeta primers). Generated by immunoSEQ multiplex PCR, the TCRdb table keeps only in-frame clones and is missing some. The table for this sample gives roughly 220,000 clones. The source of this sequence is a girl aged 2 to 9 in good health and CMV-seropositive. The chain is built from TRBV6-1 and TRBJ2-7, with 11 bases identical to TRBD2. What was sequenced was PBMCs. As DNA, the CDR3 is TGTGCCAGTAAGTTACTAGCGGGAGAGTCCTACGAGCAGTACTTC. Its translation is CASKLLAGESYEQYF.